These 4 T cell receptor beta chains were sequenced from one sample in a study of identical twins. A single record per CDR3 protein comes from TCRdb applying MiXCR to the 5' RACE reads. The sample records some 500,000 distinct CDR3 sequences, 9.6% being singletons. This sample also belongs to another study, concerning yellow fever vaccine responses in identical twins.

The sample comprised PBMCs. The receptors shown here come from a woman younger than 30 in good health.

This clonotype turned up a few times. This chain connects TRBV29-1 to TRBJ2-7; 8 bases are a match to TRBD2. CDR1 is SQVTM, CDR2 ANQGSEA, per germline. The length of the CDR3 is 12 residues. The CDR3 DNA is TGCAGTGCGGGACTAGAGACCTACGAGCAGTACTTC. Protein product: CSAGLETYEQYF.

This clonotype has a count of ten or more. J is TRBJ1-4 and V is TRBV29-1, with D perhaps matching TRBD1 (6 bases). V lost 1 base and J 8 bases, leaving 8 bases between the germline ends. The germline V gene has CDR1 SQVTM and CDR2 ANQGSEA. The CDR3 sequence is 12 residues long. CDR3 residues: CSVEGTEEKLFF. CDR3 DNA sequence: TGCAGCGTTGAAGGGACAGAAGAAAAACTGTTTTTT.

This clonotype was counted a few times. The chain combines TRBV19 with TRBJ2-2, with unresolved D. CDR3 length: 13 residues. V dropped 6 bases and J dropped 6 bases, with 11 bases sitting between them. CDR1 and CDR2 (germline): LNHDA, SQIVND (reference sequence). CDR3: CASSAAVSGELFF. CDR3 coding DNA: TGTGCCAGTAGCGCCGCCGTGTCCGGGGAGCTGTTTTTT.

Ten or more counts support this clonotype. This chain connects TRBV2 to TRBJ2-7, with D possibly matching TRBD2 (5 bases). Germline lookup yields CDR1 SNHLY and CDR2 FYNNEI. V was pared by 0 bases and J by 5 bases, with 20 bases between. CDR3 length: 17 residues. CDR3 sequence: CASSEALREPLPNEQYF. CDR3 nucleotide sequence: TGTGCCAGCAGTGAAGCTTTGAGGGAACCCCTTCCGAACGAGCAGTACTTC.